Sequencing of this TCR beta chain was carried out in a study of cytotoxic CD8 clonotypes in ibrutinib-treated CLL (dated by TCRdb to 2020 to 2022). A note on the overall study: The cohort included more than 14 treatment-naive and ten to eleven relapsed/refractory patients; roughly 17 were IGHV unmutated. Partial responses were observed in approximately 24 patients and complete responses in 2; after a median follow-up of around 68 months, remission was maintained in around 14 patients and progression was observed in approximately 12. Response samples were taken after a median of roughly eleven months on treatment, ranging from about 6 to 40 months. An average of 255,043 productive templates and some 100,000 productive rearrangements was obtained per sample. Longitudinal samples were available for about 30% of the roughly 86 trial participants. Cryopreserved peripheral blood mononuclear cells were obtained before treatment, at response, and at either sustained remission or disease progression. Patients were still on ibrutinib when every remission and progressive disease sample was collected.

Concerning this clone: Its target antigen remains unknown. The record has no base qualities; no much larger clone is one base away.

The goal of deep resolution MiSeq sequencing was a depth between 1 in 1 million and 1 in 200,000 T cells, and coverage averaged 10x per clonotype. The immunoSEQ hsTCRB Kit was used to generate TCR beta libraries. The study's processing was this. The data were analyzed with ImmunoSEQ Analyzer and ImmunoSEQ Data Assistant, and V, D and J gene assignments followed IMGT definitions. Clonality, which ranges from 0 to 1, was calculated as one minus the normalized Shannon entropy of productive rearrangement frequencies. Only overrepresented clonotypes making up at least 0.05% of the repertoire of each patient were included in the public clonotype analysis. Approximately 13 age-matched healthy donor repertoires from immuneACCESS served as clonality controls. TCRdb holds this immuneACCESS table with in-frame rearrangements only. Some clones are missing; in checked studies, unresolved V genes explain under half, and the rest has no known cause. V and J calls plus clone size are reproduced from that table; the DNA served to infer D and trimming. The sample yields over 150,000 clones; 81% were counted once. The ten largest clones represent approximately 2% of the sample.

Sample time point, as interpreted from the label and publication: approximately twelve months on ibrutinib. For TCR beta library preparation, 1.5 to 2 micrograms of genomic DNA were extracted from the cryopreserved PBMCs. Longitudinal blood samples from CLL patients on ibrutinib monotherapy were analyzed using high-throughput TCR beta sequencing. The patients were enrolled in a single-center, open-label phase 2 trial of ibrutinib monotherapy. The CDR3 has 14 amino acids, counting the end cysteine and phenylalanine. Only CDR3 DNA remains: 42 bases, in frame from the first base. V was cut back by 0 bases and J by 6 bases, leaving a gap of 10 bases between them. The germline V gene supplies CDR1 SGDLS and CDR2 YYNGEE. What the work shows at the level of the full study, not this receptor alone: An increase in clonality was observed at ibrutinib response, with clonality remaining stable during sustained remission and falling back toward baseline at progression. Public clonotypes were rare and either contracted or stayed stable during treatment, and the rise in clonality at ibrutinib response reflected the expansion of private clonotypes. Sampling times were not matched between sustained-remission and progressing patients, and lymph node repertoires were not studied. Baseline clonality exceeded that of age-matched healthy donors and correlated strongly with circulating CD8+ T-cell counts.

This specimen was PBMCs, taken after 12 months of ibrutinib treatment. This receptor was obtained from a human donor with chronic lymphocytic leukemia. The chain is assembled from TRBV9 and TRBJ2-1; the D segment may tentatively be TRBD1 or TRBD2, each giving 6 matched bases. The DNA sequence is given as TGTGCCAGCAGCGTAGGTGGGGGGCTCAATGAGCAGTTCTTC. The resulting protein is CASSVGGGLNEQFF.